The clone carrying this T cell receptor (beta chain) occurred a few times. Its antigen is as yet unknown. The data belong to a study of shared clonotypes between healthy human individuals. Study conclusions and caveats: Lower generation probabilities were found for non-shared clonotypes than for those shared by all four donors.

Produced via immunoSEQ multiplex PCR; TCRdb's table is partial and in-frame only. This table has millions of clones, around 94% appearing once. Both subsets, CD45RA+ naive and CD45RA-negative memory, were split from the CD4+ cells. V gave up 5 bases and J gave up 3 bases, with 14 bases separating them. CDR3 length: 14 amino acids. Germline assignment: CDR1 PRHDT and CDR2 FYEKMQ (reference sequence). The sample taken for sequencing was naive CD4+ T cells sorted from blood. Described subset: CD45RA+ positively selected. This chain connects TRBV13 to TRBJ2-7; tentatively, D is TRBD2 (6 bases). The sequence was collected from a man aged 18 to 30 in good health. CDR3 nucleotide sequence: TGTGCCAGCAGCCGTTGGGACTCTCTCTACGAGCAGTACTTC. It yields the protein CASSRWDSLYEQYF.